These T cell receptor beta chains were read from a single sample in a study of CD8 T cells in ankylosing spondylitis. Each CDR3 protein is one row after TCRdb ran MiXCR on the 5' RACE reads. The data hold approximately 220,000 distinct CDR3 sequences, with around 16% observed a single time. Specimen: blood, either unsorted or a sorted T cell fraction (not recorded which). The receptor source for this set is a male donor with ankylosing spondylitis. CDR3s include the opening cysteine and the closing phenylalanine or tryptophan. The D gene is left open where the match is weak. Size is stated for part of the rows, as once, few or many counts, or as a class when the clone is expanded.

v_call: TRBV3-1
j_call: TRBJ2-3
d_call: .
cdr3_length: 14
clone_size: .
cdr3_aa: CASSPPGSAHTQYF
cdr3_nt: TGTGCCAGCAGCCCCCCCGGATCCGCACATACGCAGTATTTT

v_call: TRBV6-2/TRBV6-3
j_call: TRBJ2-5
d_call: .
cdr3_length: 13
clone_size: once
cdr3_aa: CASSWTTIETQYF
cdr3_nt: TGTGCCAGCAGTTGGACCACTATAGAGACCCAGTACTTC

v_call: TRBV20-1
j_call: TRBJ2-7
d_call: TRBD2
cdr3_length: 16
clone_size: few
cdr3_aa: CSARDRVIAGGHEQYF
cdr3_nt: TGCAGTGCTAGAGATAGGGTCATTGCGGGAGGACACGAGCAGTACTTC

v_call: TRBV15
j_call: TRBJ2-2
d_call: .
cdr3_length: 13
clone_size: few
cdr3_aa: CATSTENTGELFF
cdr3_nt: TGTGCCACCTCGACAGAGAACACCGGGGAGCTGTTTTTT

v_call: TRBV11-2
j_call: TRBJ2-7
d_call: .
cdr3_length: 14
clone_size: few
cdr3_aa: CASSLESGDYEQYF
cdr3_nt: TGTGCCAGCAGCTTAGAGTCCGGAGACTACGAGCAGTACTTC

v_call: TRBV3-1
j_call: TRBJ2-3
d_call: TRBD1
cdr3_length: 16
clone_size: few
cdr3_aa: CASSQRTGDLTDTQYF
cdr3_nt: TGTGCCAGCAGCCAACGGACAGGGGACCTCACAGATACGCAGTATTTT

v_call: TRBV5-1
j_call: TRBJ2-3
d_call: TRBD2
cdr3_length: 15
clone_size: .
cdr3_aa: CASSFWGLATDTQYF
cdr3_nt: TGCGCCAGCAGCTTCTGGGGACTAGCAACAGATACGCAGTATTTT

v_call: TRBV3-1
j_call: TRBJ2-7
d_call: .
cdr3_length: 14
clone_size: .
cdr3_aa: CASSPMGQSYEQYF
cdr3_nt: TGTGCCAGCAGCCCAATGGGGCAATCCTACGAGCAGTACTTC

v_call: TRBV29-1
j_call: TRBJ1-2
d_call: .
cdr3_length: 14
clone_size: .
cdr3_aa: CSVEGGRLTYGYTF
cdr3_nt: TGCAGCGTTGAAGGTGGGCGGCTGACTTATGGCTACACCTTC

v_call: TRBV29-1
j_call: TRBJ2-3
d_call: TRBD1
cdr3_length: 16
clone_size: many
cdr3_aa: CSVVPGQGRITDTQYF
cdr3_nt: TGCAGCGTCGTCCCCGGACAGGGAAGAATCACAGATACGCAGTATTTT

v_call: TRBV28
j_call: TRBJ1-1
d_call: .
cdr3_length: 13
clone_size: few
cdr3_aa: CASSLIGRSEAFF
cdr3_nt: TGTGCCAGCAGTTTAATCGGCAGGTCTGAAGCTTTCTTT

v_call: TRBV9
j_call: TRBJ2-2
d_call: .
cdr3_length: 13
clone_size: .
cdr3_aa: CASATQNTGELFF
cdr3_nt: TGTGCCAGCGCAACCCAAAACACCGGGGAGCTGTTTTTT

v_call: TRBV27
j_call: TRBJ1-5
d_call: TRBD1
cdr3_length: 15
clone_size: .
cdr3_aa: CASSFSGQGTQPQHF
cdr3_nt: TGTGCCAGCAGTTTTTCCGGACAGGGTACTCAGCCCCAGCATTTT

v_call: TRBV3-1
j_call: TRBJ2-7
d_call: TRBD1
cdr3_length: 15
clone_size: few
cdr3_aa: CASSLVGQGGDEQYF
cdr3_nt: TGTGCCAGCAGCCTAGTGGGACAGGGAGGGGACGAGCAGTACTTC

v_call: TRBV9
j_call: TRBJ2-7
d_call: .
cdr3_length: 13
clone_size: few
cdr3_aa: CASSAQDSYEQYF
cdr3_nt: TGTGCCAGCAGTGCACAGGACTCCTACGAGCAGTACTTC

v_call: TRBV6-5
j_call: TRBJ2-2
d_call: .
cdr3_length: 15
clone_size: .
cdr3_aa: CASNSPESNTGELFF
cdr3_nt: TGTGCCAGCAATTCACCAGAGTCGAACACCGGGGAGCTGTTTTTT

v_call: TRBV9
j_call: TRBJ2-2
d_call: TRBD2
cdr3_length: 16
clone_size: .
cdr3_aa: CASSAPSGVNTGELFF
cdr3_nt: TGTGCCAGCAGCGCTCCTAGCGGGGTGAACACCGGGGAGCTGTTTTTT

v_call: TRBV11-2
j_call: TRBJ2-3
d_call: TRBD1
cdr3_length: 16
clone_size: once
cdr3_aa: CASSLETGSSTDTQYF
cdr3_nt: TGTGCCAGCAGCTTAGAGACAGGGTCGAGCACAGATACGCAGTATTTT

v_call: TRBV4-3
j_call: TRBJ2-1
d_call: .
cdr3_length: 16
clone_size: few
cdr3_aa: CASSQDRGDLYNEQFF
cdr3_nt: TGCGCCAGCAGCCAAGATAGGGGGGACCTCTACAATGAGCAGTTCTTC